The present T cell receptor beta chain was sequenced within a study of beta chain features in type 1 diabetes. About the study: The number of sorted cells examined across all samples was some 98,000,000. Study-level results: A moderate, significant TCRB CDR3 shortening appeared in type 1 diabetes across four CD4+ subsets. The question of HLA type influencing TCRB rearrangement was one that remained unresolved here. The similarity of naive, central memory and Treg TCRB repertoires appeared greater among patients than among healthy donors.

Germline V gene data show CDR1 as SGHAT and CDR2 as FQNNGV. CDR3 length equals 13 residues. V shed 1 base, J shed 9 bases, and the junction held 0 bases outside the gene matches. What was sequenced were expressed TCRB transcripts, since all of the isolated RNA had been reverse transcribed. The assay was immunoSEQ multiplex PCR, and TCRdb's table has in-frame clones only and misses some. The table has 300,000 to 400,000 clones, roughly 13% seen once. This clone was found a few times. Antigen: not known. The clonotype was recovered from a woman younger than 35 with type 1 diabetes. This rearrangement joins TRBV11-2 to TRBJ2-1, with 10 bases lining up with TRBD2. Sequences were obtained from naive CD4+ T cells from blood. The CDR3 is CASSLGTSGEQFF. The CDR3 DNA reads as TGTGCCAGCAGCTTAGGGACTAGCGGTGAGCAGTTCTTC. The variable domain in full, with the rest retrieved from reference TRBV11-2 and TRBJ2-1, is EAGVAQSPRYKIIEKRQSVAFWCNPISGHATLYWYQQILGQGPKLLIQFQNNGVVDDSQLPKDRFSAERLKGVDSTLKIQPAKLEDSAVYLCASSLGTSGEQFFGPGTRLTVL.